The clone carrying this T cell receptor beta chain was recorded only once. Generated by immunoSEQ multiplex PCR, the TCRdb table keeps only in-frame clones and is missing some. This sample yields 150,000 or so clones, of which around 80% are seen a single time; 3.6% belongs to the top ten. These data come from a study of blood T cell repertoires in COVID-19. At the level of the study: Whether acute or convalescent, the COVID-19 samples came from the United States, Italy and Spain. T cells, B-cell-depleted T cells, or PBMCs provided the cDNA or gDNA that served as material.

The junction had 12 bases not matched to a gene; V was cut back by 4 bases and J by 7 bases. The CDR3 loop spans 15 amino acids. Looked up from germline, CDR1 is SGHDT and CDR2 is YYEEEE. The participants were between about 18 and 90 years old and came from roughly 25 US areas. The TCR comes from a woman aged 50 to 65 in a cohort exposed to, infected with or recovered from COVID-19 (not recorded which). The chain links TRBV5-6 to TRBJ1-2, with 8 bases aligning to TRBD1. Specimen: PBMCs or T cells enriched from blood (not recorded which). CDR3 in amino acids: CASSLASGGPGGYTF. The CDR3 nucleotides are TGTGCCAGCAGCCTCGCCTCAGGGGGCCCCGGTGGCTACACCTTC.